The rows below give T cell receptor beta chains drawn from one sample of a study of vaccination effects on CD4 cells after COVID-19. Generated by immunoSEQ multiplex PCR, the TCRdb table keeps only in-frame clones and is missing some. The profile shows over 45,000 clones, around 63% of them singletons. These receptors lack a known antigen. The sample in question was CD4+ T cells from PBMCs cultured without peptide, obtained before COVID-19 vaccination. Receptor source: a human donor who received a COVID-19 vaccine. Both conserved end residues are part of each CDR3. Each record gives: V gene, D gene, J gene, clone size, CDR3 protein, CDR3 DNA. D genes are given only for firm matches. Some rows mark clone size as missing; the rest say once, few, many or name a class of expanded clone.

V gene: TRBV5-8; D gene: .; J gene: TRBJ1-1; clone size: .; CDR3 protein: CASSLVGSEAFF; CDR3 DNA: TGTGCCAGCAGCTTGGTAGGGTCTGAAGCTTTCTTT
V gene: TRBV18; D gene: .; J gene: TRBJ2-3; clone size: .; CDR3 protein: CASSVDHTQYF; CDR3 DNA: TGTGCCAGCTCAGTTGACCATACGCAGTATTTT
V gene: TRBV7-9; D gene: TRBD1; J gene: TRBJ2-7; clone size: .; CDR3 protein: CASSLAGQISYEQYF; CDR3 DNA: TGTGCCAGCAGCTTAGCGGGACAGATCTCCTACGAGCAGTACTTC
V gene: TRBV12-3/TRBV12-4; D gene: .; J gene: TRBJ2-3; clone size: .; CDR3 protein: CASSLRRLDTQYF; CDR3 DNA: TGTGCCAGCAGTTTACGACGGTTGGATACGCAGTATTTT
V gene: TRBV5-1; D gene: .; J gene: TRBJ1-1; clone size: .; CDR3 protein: CASSEASTVSEAFF; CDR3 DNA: TGCGCCAGCAGTGAGGCTTCTACGGTGTCTGAAGCTTTCTTT
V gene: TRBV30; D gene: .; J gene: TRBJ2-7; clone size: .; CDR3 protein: CAWSYTQGTPYEQYF; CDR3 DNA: TGTGCCTGGAGTTACACTCAGGGGACCCCCTACGAGCAGTACTTC
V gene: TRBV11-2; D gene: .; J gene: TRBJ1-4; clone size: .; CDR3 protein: CASSLVGGTNEKLFF; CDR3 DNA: TGTGCCAGCAGCTTAGTGGGGGGGACTAATGAAAAACTGTTTTTT
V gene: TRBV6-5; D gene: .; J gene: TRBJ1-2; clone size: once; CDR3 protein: CASSYIRDSPLRGYTF; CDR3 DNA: TGTGCCAGCAGTTACATCCGTGACAGTCCATTGAGGGGCTACACCTTC
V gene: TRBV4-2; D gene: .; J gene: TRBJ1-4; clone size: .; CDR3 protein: CASSRKGGPRLFF; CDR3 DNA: TGTGCCAGCAGCCGAAAGGGAGGGCCGCGACTGTTTTTT
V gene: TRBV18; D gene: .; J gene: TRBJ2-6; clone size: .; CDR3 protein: CASSPPGAAPGANVLTF; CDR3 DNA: TGTGCCAGCTCACCACCGGGAGCCGCCCCCGGGGCCAACGTCCTGACTTTC
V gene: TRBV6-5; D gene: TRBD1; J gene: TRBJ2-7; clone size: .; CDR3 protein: CASSGTGEHEQYF; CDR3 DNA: TGTGCCAGCAGCGGGACAGGGGAACACGAGCAGTACTTC
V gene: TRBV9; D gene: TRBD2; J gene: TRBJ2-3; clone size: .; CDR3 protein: CASSVGTSGGPLTDTQYF; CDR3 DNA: TGTGCCAGCAGCGTAGGGACTAGCGGGGGGCCACTCACAGATACGCAGTATTTT
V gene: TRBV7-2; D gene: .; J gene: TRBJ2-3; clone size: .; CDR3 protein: CASSLNPTGLDTQYF; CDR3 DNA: TGTGCCAGCAGCCTTAACCCTACAGGGTTGGATACGCAGTATTTT
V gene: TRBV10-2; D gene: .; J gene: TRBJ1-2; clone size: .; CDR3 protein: CASSETANYGYTF; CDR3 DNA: TGCGCCAGCAGTGAGACGGCGAACTATGGCTACACCTTC
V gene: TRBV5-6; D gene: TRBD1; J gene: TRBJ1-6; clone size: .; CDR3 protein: CASSLGGQGSSPLHF; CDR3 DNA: TGTGCCAGCAGCTTGGGGGGACAGGGTAGTTCACCCCTCCACTTT
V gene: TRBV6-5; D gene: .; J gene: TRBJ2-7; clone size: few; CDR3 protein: CASSRTTGYEQYF; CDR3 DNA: TGTGCCAGCAGTCGCACGACGGGCTACGAGCAGTACTTC
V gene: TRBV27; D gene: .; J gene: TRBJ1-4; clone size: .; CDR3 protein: CASSFQADGEKLFF; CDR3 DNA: TGTGCCAGCAGTTTTCAGGCTGACGGTGAAAAACTGTTTTTT
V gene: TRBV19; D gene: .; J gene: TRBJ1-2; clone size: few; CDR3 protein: CASSPDLKTDGYTF; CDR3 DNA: TGTGCCAGTAGCCCGGACCTAAAAACGGATGGCTACACCTTC
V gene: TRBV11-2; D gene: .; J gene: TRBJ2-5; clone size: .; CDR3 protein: CASSPMTGRQETQYF; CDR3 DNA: TGTGCCAGCAGCCCTATGACAGGGAGGCAAGAGACCCAGTACTTC
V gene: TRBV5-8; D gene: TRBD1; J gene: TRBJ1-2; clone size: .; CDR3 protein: CASSLRGGLKYGYTF; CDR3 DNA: TGTGCCAGCAGCTTGCGAGGGGGCTTAAAGTATGGCTACACCTTC
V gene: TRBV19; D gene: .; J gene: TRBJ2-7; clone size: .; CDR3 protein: CASSIKGGASYEQYF; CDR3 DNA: TGTGCCAGTAGTATAAAAGGAGGGGCCTCCTACGAGCAGTACTTC
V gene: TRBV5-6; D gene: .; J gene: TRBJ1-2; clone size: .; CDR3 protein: CASSTLDGYTF; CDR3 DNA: TGTGCCAGCAGCACCCTCGATGGCTACACCTTC
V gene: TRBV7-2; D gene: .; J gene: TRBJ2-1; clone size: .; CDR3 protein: CASSLHARGEQFF; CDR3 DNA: TGTGCCAGCAGCTTACACGCCAGAGGTGAGCAGTTCTTC
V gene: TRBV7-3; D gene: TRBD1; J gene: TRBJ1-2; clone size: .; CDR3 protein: CASSLTGGEGRGNYGYTF; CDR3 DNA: TGTGCCAGCAGCTTAACAGGGGGCGAGGGAAGAGGGAACTATGGCTACACCTTC
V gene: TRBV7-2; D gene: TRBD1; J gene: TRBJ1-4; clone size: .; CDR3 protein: CASSSQGPLANEKLFF; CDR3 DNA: TGTGCCAGCAGCTCACAGGGGCCTCTCGCTAATGAAAAACTGTTTTTT
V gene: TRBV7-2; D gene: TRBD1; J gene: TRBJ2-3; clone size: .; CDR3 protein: CASSLGSARGSLDTQYF; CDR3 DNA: TGTGCCAGCAGCTTAGGGTCGGCCAGGGGGAGTCTAGATACGCAGTATTTT
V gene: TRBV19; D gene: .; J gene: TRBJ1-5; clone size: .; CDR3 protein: CASSSTYSNQPQHF; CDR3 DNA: TGTGCCAGTAGCTCTACTTACAGCAATCAGCCCCAGCATTTT
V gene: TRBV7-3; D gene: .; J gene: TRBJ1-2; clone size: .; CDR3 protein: CASRTTAGPVNDYTF; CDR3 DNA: TGTGCCAGCAGGACCACCGCGGGACCGGTAAATGACTACACCTTC
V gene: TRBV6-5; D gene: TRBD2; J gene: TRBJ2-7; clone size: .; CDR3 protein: CASSLTTSGSDEQYF; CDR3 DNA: TGTGCCAGCAGTTTAACCACTAGCGGGAGCGACGAGCAGTACTTC
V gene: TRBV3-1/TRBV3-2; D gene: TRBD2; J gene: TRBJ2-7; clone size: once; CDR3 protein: CASSPRTSRTYEQYF; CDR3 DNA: TGTGCCAGCAGCCCACGGACTAGTCGAACCTACGAGCAGTACTTC
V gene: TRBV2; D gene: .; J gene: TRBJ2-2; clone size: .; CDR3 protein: CASRPPLGGEDTGELFF; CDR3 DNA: TGTGCCAGCAGGCCCCCGTTGGGGGGAGAGGACACCGGGGAGCTGTTTTTT
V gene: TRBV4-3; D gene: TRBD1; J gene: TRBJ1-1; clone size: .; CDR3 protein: CASSQDLAGGSAFF; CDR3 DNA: TGCGCCAGCAGCCAAGATCTGGCAGGGGGGAGTGCTTTCTTT
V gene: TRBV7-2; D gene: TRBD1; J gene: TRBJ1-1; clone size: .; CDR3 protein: CASSRETGEAAFF; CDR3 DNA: TGTGCCAGCAGCCGGGAGACAGGGGAAGCAGCTTTCTTT
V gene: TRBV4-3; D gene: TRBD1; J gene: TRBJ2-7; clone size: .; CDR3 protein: CASSQGTGIKYEQYF; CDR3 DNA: TGCGCCAGCAGCCAGGGGACAGGTATCAAGTACGAGCAGTACTTC
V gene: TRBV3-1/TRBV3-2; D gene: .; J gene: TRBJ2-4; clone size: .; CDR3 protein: CASSQGISQYF; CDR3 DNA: TGTGCCAGCAGCCAAGGGATCTCCCAGTACTTC
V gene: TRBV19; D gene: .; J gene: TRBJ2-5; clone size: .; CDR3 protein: CASSPSWGTDETQYF; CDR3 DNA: TGTGCCAGTAGTCCTTCTTGGGGGACGGATGAGACCCAGTACTTC
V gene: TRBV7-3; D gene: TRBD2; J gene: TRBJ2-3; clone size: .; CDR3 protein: CASSPGLETDTQYF; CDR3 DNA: TGTGCCAGCAGCCCGGGACTAGAGACAGATACGCAGTATTTT
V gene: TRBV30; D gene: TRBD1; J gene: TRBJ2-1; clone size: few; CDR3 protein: CAWSVRGTGVMFF; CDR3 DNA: TGTGCCTGGAGTGTACGGGGGACAGGGGTTATGTTCTTC
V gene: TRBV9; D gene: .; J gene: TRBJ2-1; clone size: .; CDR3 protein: CASSVGEYEQFF; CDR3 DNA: TGTGCCAGCAGCGTAGGAGAATATGAGCAGTTCTTC
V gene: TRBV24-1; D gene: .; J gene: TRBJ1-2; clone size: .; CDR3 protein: CATRGADDYGYTF; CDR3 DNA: TGTGCCACCCGGGGGGCAGATGACTATGGCTACACCTTC
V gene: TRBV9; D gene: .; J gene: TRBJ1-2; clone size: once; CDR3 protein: CASSVGGVNYGYTF; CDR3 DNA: TGTGCCAGCAGCGTAGGGGGGGTAAACTATGGCTACACCTTC
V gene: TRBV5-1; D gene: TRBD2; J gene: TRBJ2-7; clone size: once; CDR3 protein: CASTRTSGRPPYEQYF; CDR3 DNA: TGCGCCAGCACCCGGACTAGCGGGAGGCCCCCCTACGAGCAGTACTTC
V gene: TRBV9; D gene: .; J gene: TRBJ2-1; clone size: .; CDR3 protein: CASSVSHLSEQFF; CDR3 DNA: TGTGCCAGCAGCGTAAGTCATCTTTCCGAGCAGTTCTTC
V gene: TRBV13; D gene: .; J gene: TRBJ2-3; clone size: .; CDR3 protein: CASSLRLQDTQYF; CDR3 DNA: TGTGCCAGCAGCTTAAGGCTCCAGGATACGCAGTATTTT
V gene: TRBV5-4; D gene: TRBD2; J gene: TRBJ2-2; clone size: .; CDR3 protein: CASSLGGTSPGELFF; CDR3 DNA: TGTGCCAGCAGCTTGGGCGGGACTAGTCCCGGGGAGCTGTTTTTT
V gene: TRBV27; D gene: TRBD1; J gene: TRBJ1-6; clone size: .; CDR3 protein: CASSLSPGQGGSPLHF; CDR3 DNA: TGTGCCAGCAGTTTAAGCCCGGGACAGGGTGGTTCACCCCTCCACTTT
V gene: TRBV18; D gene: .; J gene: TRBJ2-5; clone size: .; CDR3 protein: CASSISRWGLEETQYF; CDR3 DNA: TGTGCCAGCTCAATTTCGAGGTGGGGTCTTGAAGAGACCCAGTACTTC
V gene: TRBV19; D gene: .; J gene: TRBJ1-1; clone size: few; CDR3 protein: CASSGNRVYNTEAFF; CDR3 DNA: TGTGCCAGTAGTGGAAACAGGGTTTACAACACTGAAGCTTTCTTT
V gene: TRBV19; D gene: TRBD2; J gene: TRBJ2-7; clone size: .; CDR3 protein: CASSKSGTSGSYEQYF; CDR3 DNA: TGTGCCAGTAGTAAGTCCGGGACTAGCGGCTCCTACGAGCAGTACTTC
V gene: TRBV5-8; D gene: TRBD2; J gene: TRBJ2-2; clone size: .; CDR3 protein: CASSPLDLSGTWGGELFF; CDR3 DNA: TGTGCCAGCAGCCCCCTCGATTTAAGCGGGACCTGGGGCGGGGAGCTGTTTTTT
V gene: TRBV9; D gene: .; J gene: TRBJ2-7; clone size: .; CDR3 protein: CASSGSVGVYEQYF; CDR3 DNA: TGTGCCAGCAGCGGGAGTGTTGGAGTCTACGAGCAGTACTTC
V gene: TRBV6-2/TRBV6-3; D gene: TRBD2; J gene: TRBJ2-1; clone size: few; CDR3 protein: CASSPGRGRIDEQFF; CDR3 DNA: TGTGCCAGCAGTCCGGGACGCGGGAGGATCGATGAGCAGTTCTTC
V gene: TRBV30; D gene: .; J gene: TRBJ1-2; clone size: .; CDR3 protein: CAWSVRLNYGYTF; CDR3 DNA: TGTGCCTGGAGTGTAAGACTGAACTATGGCTACACCTTC
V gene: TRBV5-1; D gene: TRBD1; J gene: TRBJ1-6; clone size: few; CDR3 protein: CASSAPDRVRGSPLHF; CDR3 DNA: TGCGCCAGCAGCGCGCCCGACAGGGTACGAGGGTCACCCCTCCACTTT
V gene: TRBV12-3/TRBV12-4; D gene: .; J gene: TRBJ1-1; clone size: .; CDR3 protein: CASSPYDMGEAFF; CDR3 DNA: TGTGCCAGCAGTCCCTACGATATGGGTGAAGCTTTCTTT